The clone carrying this T cell receptor beta chain was recorded a few times. Its antigen is unknown. The data originate from a study of blood T cells in healthy people across ages. Study-wide results and limits: Age advanced and TCR beta diversity per million T cells fell, roughly linearly.

Through a sample-barcoded 5' primer and a J-beta primer mix, a second PCR was run for roughly 6 to 12 cycles. TCRdb fed the 5' RACE reads into MiXCR, producing one record per CDR3 protein. This repertoire shows about 640,000 distinct CDR3 sequences, about 54% found once; its top ten account for more than 35%. In germline, CDR1 is MNHNS, CDR2 SASEGT. This CDR3 comprises 14 residues. V dropped 7 bases and J dropped 3; count of bases not matched to a gene: 7. V gene TRBV6-1 combines with J gene TRBJ2-7; 9 bases map to TRBD2. The sequence was obtained from a man between 60 and 75 years old in good health. Source material: blood. The CDR3, as DNA: TGTGCCAGCAAACCTAGCGGGGCAAACTACGAGCAGTACTTC. It encodes CASKPSGANYEQYF.